Below, 21 T cell receptor beta chains from the same sample are listed, as sequenced in a study of control samples from healthy donors and cancer patients. The repertoire was sequenced with immunoSEQ multiplex PCR; TCRdb's copy has only in-frame clones and lacks some. This sample has about 86,000 clones; 85% to 90% occur once, and the top ten carry 9% to 10%. Sequencing input: PBMCs. The source of these receptors is a woman aged 45-65 years with colorectal cancer.

The CDR3 is CASSTGDRENTEAFF. CDR3 coding DNA: TGTGCCAGTAGTACTGGGGACAGGGAGAACACTGAAGCTTTCTTT. The rearrangement links TRBV19 to TRBJ1-1; 9 bases line up with TRBD1. Trimming removed 4 bases from V and 1 base from J; junction bases left unmatched: 4. This CDR3 comprises 15 residues. Per the germline V gene, CDR1 is LNHDA and CDR2 is SQIVND (reference sequence).

This clone appeared once. The chain employs TRBV6-2 or TRBV6-3 and TRBJ1-5; D uncertain. CDR1 MNHEY and CDR2 SVGEGT come from the germline V gene. The CDR3 has 15 amino acids. Between the trimmed V and J ends, which lost 0 bases and 2 bases, there was a span of 8 bases. This CDR3 is CASSYSQEGNQPQHF. The CDR3 region has the DNA TGTGCCAGCAGTTACTCGCAGGAGGGCAATCAGCCCCAGCATTTT.

The chain carries TRBV6-5 and TRBJ2-2, with D possibly called TRBD1 or TRBD2 (6 bases each). The CDR3 is 14 amino acids. The V end was cut by 10 bases, the J end by 4 bases, with 16 bases between. In germline, CDR1 is MNHEY, CDR2 SVGAGI. Here the CDR3 reads CATNLRGGTGELFF. CDR3 nucleotides: TGTGCCACCAACCTCAGGGGAGGCACCGGGGAGCTGTTTTTT.

The J gene is TRBJ1-4, the V gene TRBV5-1; D gene ambiguous. This CDR3 spans 14 amino acids. Germline V gene sequence: CDR1 SGHRS, CDR2 YFSETQ. Trimming took 0 bases from V and 7 from J, leaving 10 bases between them. CDR3 DNA sequence: TGCGCCAGCAGCTTGGCGCGTTGGGGTGAAAAACTGTTTTTT. This codes for CASSLARWGEKLFF.

The chain uses TRBV7-7 and TRBJ2-2, with D hard to call. Germline V CDR1 and CDR2: SSHAT, FNYEAQ (reference sequence). The CDR3 covers 14 residues. The V end was cut by 5 bases, the J end by 0 bases, with 7 bases between. The CDR3 loop reads CASSTTPNTGELFF. The CDR3 DNA reads as TGTGCCAGCAGCACGACGCCGAACACCGGGGAGCTGTTTTTT.

This clone was detected once. This chain connects TRBV6-1 to TRBJ2-5; perhaps TRBD2 as D (6 bases). The CDR3 totals 16 residues. Between the trimmed V and J ends, which lost 3 bases and 3 bases, there was a span of 17 bases. Germline V gives CDR1 MNHNS, CDR2 SASEGT. CDR3 amino acids: CASSEGLGTIKETQYF. In DNA, the CDR3 is TGTGCCAGCAGTGAGGGACTTGGGACGATTAAAGAGACCCAGTACTTC.

The chain combines TRBV19 with TRBJ1-5; 7 bases are shared with TRBD1. Germline V gene lookup returns CDR1 LNHDA and CDR2 SQIVND (reference sequence). After removal of 1 base from V and 4 bases from J, the junction contained 4 bases not matched to a gene. This CDR3 region has 15 residues. In DNA form, the CDR3 reads TGTGCCAGTAGTATAGGACAGGGCCAAAATCAGCCCCAGCATTTT. Its translation is CASSIGQGQNQPQHF. Variable domain in full (rest from reference TRBV19 and TRBJ1-5): DGGITQSPKYLFRKEGQNVTLSCEQNLNHDAMYWYRQDPGQGLRLIYYSQIVNDFQKGDIAEGYSVSREKKESFPLTVTSAQKNPTAFYLCASSIGQGQNQPQHFGDGTRLSIL.

This chain uses TRBV4-2 with TRBJ2-3; TRBD2 matches 13 bases. CDR3 size: 15 residues. The junction had 3 bases not matched to a gene; V was cut back by 3 bases and J by 6 bases. The V gene's germline CDR1 is LGHNA and CDR2 YNFKEQ. The CDR3 coding sequence is TGTGCCAGCAGCCAGGGACTAGCGGGGCCCGATACGCAGTATTTT. Residues: CASSQGLAGPDTQYF.

The chain joins TRBV3-1 (or the pseudogene TRBV3-2) to TRBJ1-3; TRBD1 matches 7 bases. V was clipped by 4 bases and J by 3 bases; unmatched bases: 6. From germline, CDR1 is LGHDT and CDR2 YNNKEL (reference sequence). The CDR3 has 15 residues. The CDR3, as DNA: TGTGCCAGCAGCCGCCGGACAGGTCGTGGAAACACCATATATTTT. It specifies CASSRRTGRGNTIYF.

The J gene is TRBJ2-3, the V gene TRBV30; D is perhaps TRBD1 (7 bases). Trimming removed 7 bases from V and 6 bases from J, with 17 bases in between. The CDR3 contains 13 residues. The germline gives CDR1 GTSNPN, CDR2 SVGIG (reference sequence). DNA of the CDR3: TGTGCCTTGGAGGGGGCCCACTCGGATACGCAGTATTTT. Translating it yields CALEGAHSDTQYF.

This rearrangement joins TRBV4-1 to TRBJ2-1, with 7 bases lining up with TRBD2. With V trimmed by 1 base and J by 2 bases, 5 bases remained unmatched. CDR3 length: 16 amino acids. CDR1 is MGHRA and CDR2 is YSYEKL in the germline V gene. DNA for the CDR3: TGCGCCAGCAGCCAAGCGGAGCGGGGTACCTACAATGAGCAGTTCTTC. Amino acid sequence: CASSQAERGTYNEQFF.

The CDR3 sequence: CASSPGGAANIQYF. CDR3 DNA sequence: TGTGCCAGCAGCCCTGGGGGGGCAGCAAACATTCAGTACTTC. This chain uses TRBV7-8 with TRBJ2-4, with D possibly being TRBD2 (7 bases). The germline V and J ends were trimmed by 5 bases and 6 bases, with 14 bases remaining between them. CDR3 size: 14 residues. Germline CDR1 is SGHVS and CDR2 is FQNEAQ.

The rearrangement links TRBV19 to TRBJ2-3; D remains ambiguous. V lost 1 base to trimming and J lost 6 bases, with 17 bases between them. The CDR3 has 16 residues. Germline CDR1 LNHDA, CDR2 SQIVND (reference sequence). The CDR3: CASSIGSTNPQDTQYF. The DNA for the CDR3 is TGTGCCAGTAGTATAGGCAGTACAAACCCGCAGGATACGCAGTATTTT.

This chain connects TRBV12-3 or TRBV12-4 to TRBJ2-5; D is undetermined. This CDR3 region has 12 residues. Trimming left V 6 bases short and J 3 bases short, with 8 bases between. The CDR3 loop is CASSKGKETQYF. CDR3 coding DNA: TGTGCCAGCAGCAAGGGAAAAGAGACCCAGTACTTC.

The chain employs TRBV6-5 and TRBJ1-2; perhaps TRBD1 as D (6 bases). The CDR3 is made up of 15 amino acids. Looked up from germline, CDR1 is MNHEY and CDR2 is SVGAGI. Trimming took 6 bases from V and 3 from J, leaving 17 bases between them. CDR3 DNA sequence: TGTGCCAGCAGCGAGGGGAGGGGGGGATACTATGGCTACACCTTC. This codes for CASSEGRGGYYGYTF.

The chain employs TRBV3-1 (or the pseudogene TRBV3-2) and TRBJ2-3; D possibly matches TRBD1 or TRBD2 (6 bases each). Trimming stripped 4 bases from V and 5 bases from J, with 19 bases between. Germline lookup yields CDR1 LGHDT and CDR2 YNNKEL (reference sequence). The CDR3 runs 16 residues. The CDR3 sequence: CASSPPRGGGLDTQYF. The CDR3 DNA sequence: TGTGCCAGCAGCCCTCCCCGGGGTGGGGGGCTAGATACGCAGTATTTT.

The J gene is TRBJ1-1, the V gene TRBV19; D is uncertain. V was shortened by 5 bases and J by 2 bases, with 12 bases between the two germline ends. The CDR3 covers 14 residues. Looked up from germline, CDR1 is LNHDA and CDR2 is SQIVND (reference sequence). CDR3 in amino acids: CASSAVSVNTEAFF. The CDR3 nucleotides are TGTGCCAGTAGTGCTGTAAGCGTAAACACTGAAGCTTTCTTT.

The rearrangement uses TRBV7-9 and TRBJ1-1; 7 nucleotides align to TRBD1. V trimming: 5 bases; J trimming: 4 bases; junction bases outside the gene matches: 16. Per the germline V gene, CDR1 is SEHNR and CDR2 is FQNEAQ (reference sequence). This CDR3 has 17 amino acids. This CDR3 is CASSRGSIQGVTTEAFF. For the CDR3, the DNA is TGTGCCAGCAGCCGTGGTTCCATTCAGGGGGTAACCACTGAAGCTTTCTTT.

V and J are TRBV6-1 and TRBJ1-1; unclear D gene. The CDR3 totals 14 residues. Germline V lookup: CDR1 MNHNS, CDR2 SASEGT. V shed 2 bases and J shed 3 bases, with 10 bases lying between them. The CDR3 sequence: CASSESGLDTEAFF. DNA for the CDR3: TGTGCCAGCAGTGAAAGTGGACTTGACACTGAAGCTTTCTTT.

The CDR3 DNA sequence: TGTGCCTGGAAGCGCTCTCACCGGGACACGAACACAGATACGCAGTATTTT. Its protein is CAWKRSHRDTNTDTQYF. V gene TRBV30 combines with J gene TRBJ2-3, with D possibly matching TRBD1 (6 bases). CDR3 length: 17 residues. Trimming stripped 4 bases from V and 2 bases from J, with 22 bases between. Germline V gene data show CDR1 as GTSNPN and CDR2 as SVGIG (reference sequence).

CDR3 coding DNA: TGTGCCAGCAGTACCCCGTCAAAGTCCTATGGCTACACCTTC. Protein sequence: CASSTPSKSYGYTF. This chain connects TRBV28 to TRBJ1-2; D is uncertain. From germline, CDR1 is MDHEN and CDR2 SYDVKM. The CDR3 totals 14 residues. V gave up 5 bases and J gave up 4 bases, with 14 bases separating them.